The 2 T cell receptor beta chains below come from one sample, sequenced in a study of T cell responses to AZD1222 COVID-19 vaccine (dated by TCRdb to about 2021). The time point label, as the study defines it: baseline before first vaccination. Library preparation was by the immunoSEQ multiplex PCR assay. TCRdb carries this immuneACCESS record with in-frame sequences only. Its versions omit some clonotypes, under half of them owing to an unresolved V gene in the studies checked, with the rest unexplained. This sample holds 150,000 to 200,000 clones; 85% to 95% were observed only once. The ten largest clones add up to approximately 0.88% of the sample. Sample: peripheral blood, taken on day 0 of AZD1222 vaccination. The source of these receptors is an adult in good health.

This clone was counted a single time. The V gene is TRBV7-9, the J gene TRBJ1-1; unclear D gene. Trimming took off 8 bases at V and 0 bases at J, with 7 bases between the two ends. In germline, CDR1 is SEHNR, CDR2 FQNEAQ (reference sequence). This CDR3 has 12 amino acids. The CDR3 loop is CASGGVNTEAFF. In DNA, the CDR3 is TGTGCCAGCGGAGGTGTGAACACTGAAGCTTTCTTT. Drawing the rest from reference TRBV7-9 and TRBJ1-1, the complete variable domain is DTGVSQNPRHKITKRGQNVTFRCDPISEHNRLYWYRQTLGQGPEFLTYFQNEAQLEKSRLLSDRFSAERPKGSFSTLEIQRTEQGDSAMYLCASGGVNTEAFFGQGTRLTVV.

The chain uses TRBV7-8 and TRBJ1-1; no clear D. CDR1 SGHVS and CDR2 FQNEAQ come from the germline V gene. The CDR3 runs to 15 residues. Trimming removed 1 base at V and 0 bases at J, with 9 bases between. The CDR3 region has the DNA TGTGCCAGCAGCTTAGTGGCCACCTTGAACACTGAAGCTTTCTTT. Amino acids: CASSLVATLNTEAFF. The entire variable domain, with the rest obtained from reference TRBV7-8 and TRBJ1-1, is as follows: GAGVSQSPRYKVAKRGQDVALRCDPISGHVSLFWYQQALGQGPEFLTYFQNEAQLDKSGLPSDRFFAERPEGSVSTLKIQRTQQEDSAVYLCASSLVATLNTEAFFGQGTRLTVV.